This T cell receptor beta chain was observed in a study of shared clonotypes between healthy human individuals. Study as a whole: Per donor, three plates held CD4 naive cells, three held CD4 memory, two held CD8 naive and one held CD8 memory.

Original processing methods: Junction-only immunoSEQ data arrived without quality scores, meaning filtering differed. Only in-frame clones appear in the TCRdb table, and some are missing; sequencing was by immunoSEQ multiplex PCR. V, J and clone size are those of that table, while D and trimming were read from the DNA. The data show about a million clones, approximately 77% seen once. The CDR3 is 17 amino acids. Germline V lookup: CDR1 GTSNPN, CDR2 SVGIG (reference sequence). V was pared by 3 bases and J by 1 base, with 11 bases of the junction left unmatched. As concerns this clone: Its specificity is unknown.

The study, taken as a whole, reports: Represented genetic and exposure-history diversity was restricted by having few donors. It was the non-shared clonotypes that had lower generation probabilities than clonotypes shared by all four donors.

This receptor was identified in a man aged 18 to 30 in good health. Some clones in this sample may be carry-over from other donors' samples. The rearrangement joins TRBV30 to TRBJ1-5, with 8 bases lining up with TRBD1. Sequencing was performed on memory CD4+ T cells from PBMCs. The subset is: CD45RA-negative fraction. The CDR3 is CAWSPPTGVSSNQPQHF. DNA of the CDR3: TGTGCCTGGAGCCCTCCGACAGGGGTTTCGAGCAATCAGCCCCAGCATTTT. The whole variable domain, remainder taken from reference TRBV30 and TRBJ1-5, is SQTIHQWPATLVQPVGSPLSLECTVEGTSNPNLYWYRQAAGRGLQLLFYSVGIGQISSEVPQNLSASRPQDRQFILSSKKLLLSDSGFYLCAWSPPTGVSSNQPQHFGDGTRLSIL.